Following are 20 T cell receptor beta chains from one sample sequenced in a study of blood T cell repertoires in COVID-19. Sequencing used immunoSEQ multiplex PCR; TCRdb keeps in-frame clones, though not all of them. The sample consists of more than 30,000 clones, approximately 91% of them appearing once. Source material: peripheral blood. The source of these receptors is a woman of 80 years or more with active or convalescent COVID-19.

On this clone itself: Because the CDR3's place on the DNA is in doubt, the DNA is left out and the CDR3 is given as listed by TCRdb. The J gene is TRBJ2-1, the V gene TRBV21-1; TRBD2 was called by the table and not checked on the DNA. TRBV21-1 is termed a pseudogene. The CDR3 comprises 17 residues, both ends counted. The CDR3 protein is CASTPWGGGAPYNEQFF.

The rearrangement links TRBV24-1 to TRBJ1-5; maybe TRBD1 (5 bases). Germline values: CDR1 KGHDR, CDR2 SFDVKD. The germline V and J ends were trimmed by 5 bases and 3 bases, with 13 bases remaining between them. The CDR3 covers 15 residues. The CDR3 sequence: CATSAQGRSNQPQHF. The CDR3 region has the DNA TGTGCCACCAGTGCTCAGGGAAGGTCCAATCAGCCCCAGCATTTT.

This clone was counted once. This chain connects TRBV2 to TRBJ1-1; D unclear. CDR3 length equals 15 residues. Trimming shortened V by 5 bases and J by 5 bases, and 18 bases separated the two germline ends. Germline loops: CDR1 SNHLY, CDR2 FYNNEI. CDR3 nucleotides: TGTGCCAGCAGTTACCTGACTGATTCCGAGACTGAAGCTTTCTTT. It translates to CASSYLTDSETEAFF.

The chain links TRBV6-4 to TRBJ1-2; D perhaps matches TRBD1 (6 bases). This CDR3 contains 15 residues. Trimming removed 3 bases from V and 7 bases from J, with 18 bases in between. The V gene's germline CDR1 is MRHNA and CDR2 SNTAGT. CDR3 in amino acids: CASSEQTGFDFGYTF. For the CDR3, the DNA is TGTGCCAGCAGTGAACAAACAGGGTTCGATTTTGGCTACACCTTC.

The chain couples TRBV18 to TRBJ1-1, with 8 bases lining up with TRBD1. The CDR3 sequence is 17 residues long. The J segment lost 3 bases and the V segment lost 6 bases, leaving 15 bases of the junction unmatched. CDR1 is KGHSH, CDR2 LQKENI, per germline. DNA for the CDR3: TGTGCCAGCTCCCCCTTCTCGAGACAGGGGCGGGACACTGAAGCTTTCTTT. Residues: CASSPFSRQGRDTEAFF. Full variable domain (missing parts from reference TRBV18 and TRBJ1-1): NAGVMQNPRHLVRRRGQEARLRCSPMKGHSHVYWYRQLPEEGLKFMVYLQKENIIDESGMPKERFSAEFPKEGPSILRIQQVVRGDSAAYFCASSPFSRQGRDTEAFFGQGTRLTVV.

The chain is built from TRBV5-1 and TRBJ2-3, with 13 bases identical to TRBD2. Germline trimming cut 2 bases from V and 2 bases from J; bases unmatched to any gene: 5. Germline V gene data show CDR1 as SGHRS and CDR2 as YFSETQ. The CDR3 runs 17 residues. This chain's CDR3 is CASSFRLAGGPTDTQYF. The CDR3 DNA sequence: TGCGCCAGCAGCTTCAGACTAGCGGGGGGCCCCACAGATACGCAGTATTTT.

The chain combines TRBV9 with TRBJ2-7, with 7 positions matching TRBD1. The CDR3 is made up of 16 amino acids. J lost 3 bases, V lost 3 bases, and 12 bases had no gene match. Germline loops: CDR1 SGDLS, CDR2 YYNGEE. The DNA for the CDR3 is TGTGCCAGCAGCGGACGAGCAAAGACAGGGAACTACGAGCAGTACTTC. The encoded protein is CASSGRAKTGNYEQYF. The complete variable domain, with remaining parts taken from reference TRBV9 and TRBJ2-7, reads DSGVTQTPKHLITATGQRVTLRCSPRSGDLSVYWYQQSLDQGLQFLIQYYNGEERAKGNILERFSAQQFPDLHSELNLSSLELGDSALYFCASSGRAKTGNYEQYFGPGTRLTVT.

The rearrangement joins TRBV5-4 to TRBJ1-1; possible D gene TRBD1, 5 bases. V dropped 4 bases and J dropped 5 bases, with 24 bases sitting between them. The CDR3 is 17 amino acids. Germline CDR1 is SGHNT and CDR2 is YYREEE (reference sequence). CDR3 nucleotide sequence: TGTGCCAGCAGCCTACCGCCCAACTACTCAGGGCGTACTGAAGCTTTCTTT. Its translation is CASSLPPNYSGRTEAFF.

The chain has TRBV7-6 and TRBJ1-4; possibly TRBD1 for D (6 bases). Trimming removed 1 base from V and 3 bases from J, with 12 bases in between. From germline, CDR1 is SGHVS and CDR2 FNYEAQ. This CDR3 spans 16 amino acids. CDR3 amino acids: CASSLGSQGPNEKLFF. In DNA, the CDR3 is TGTGCCAGCAGCTTAGGCTCACAGGGCCCTAATGAAAAACTGTTTTTT. The whole variable domain, remainder taken from reference TRBV7-6 and TRBJ1-4, is GAGVSQSPRYKVTKRGQDVALRCDPISGHVSLYWYRQALGQGPEFLTYFNYEAQQDKSGLPNDRFSAERPEGSISTLTIQRTEQRDSAMYRCASSLGSQGPNEKLFFGSGTQLSVL.

The rearrangement links TRBV18 to TRBJ2-7, with TRBD1 matching 7 bases. Trimming removed 4 bases from V and 4 bases from J; junction bases left unmatched: 16. CDR1 KGHSH and CDR2 LQKENI come from the germline V gene. CDR3 length: 17 amino acids. The CDR3 nucleotides read TGTGCCAGCTCACACGGCTTAAAACGGGACAGTGAATACGAGCAGTACTTC. Translated: CASSHGLKRDSEYEQYF.

The rearrangement uses TRBV7-8 and TRBJ2-1; 12 bases fit TRBD2. CDR1 is SGHVS, CDR2 FQNEAQ, per germline. The J segment lost 4 bases and the V segment lost 3 bases, leaving 1 base of the junction unmatched. This CDR3 spans 15 amino acids. The CDR3 sequence is CASSLGTSGYNEQFF. CDR3 DNA sequence: TGTGCCAGCAGCTTGGGGACTAGCGGGTACAATGAGCAGTTCTTC.

The chain has TRBV19 and TRBJ1-5; 9 nucleotides line up with TRBD1. From germline, CDR1 is LNHDA and CDR2 SQIVND (reference sequence). The J segment lost 7 bases and the V segment lost 0 bases, leaving 7 bases of the junction unmatched. The CDR3 is made up of 16 amino acids. CDR3 coding DNA: TGTGCCAGTAGTATAGACCTACAGGGGGCTAGGCAGCCCCAGCATTTT. Translating it yields CASSIDLQGARQPQHF.

The J gene is TRBJ1-2, the V gene TRBV13; a possible D gene is TRBD1 (5 bases). The V gene lost 0 bases and the J gene lost 3 bases, with 8 bases spanning the gap. The germline V gene has CDR1 PRHDT and CDR2 FYEKMQ (reference sequence). CDR3 length: 14 amino acids. CDR3 coding DNA: TGTGCCAGCAGCTTAGGCGCCAGGGACTATGGCTACACCTTC. It encodes CASSLGARDYGYTF.

This chain connects TRBV5-1 to TRBJ2-3; a weak D match, TRBD2 (6 bases). CDR3 size: 16 residues. The V gene lost 0 bases and the J gene lost 1 base, with 12 bases spanning the gap. The germline V gene has CDR1 SGHRS and CDR2 YFSETQ. CDR3 sequence: CASSLAQWGGTDTQYF. Here the CDR3 DNA reads TGCGCCAGCAGCTTGGCCCAGTGGGGGGGCACAGATACGCAGTATTTT. Variable domain in full (rest from reference TRBV5-1 and TRBJ2-3): KAGVTQTPRYLIKTRGQQVTLSCSPISGHRSVSWYQQTPGQGLQFLFEYFSETQRNKGNFPGRFSGRQFSNSRSEMNVSTLELGDSALYLCASSLAQWGGTDTQYFGPGTRLTVL.

The rearrangement links TRBV29-1 to TRBJ2-1; D remains unclear. Trimming left V 3 bases short and J 4 bases short, with 19 bases between. The CDR3 extends over 16 amino acids. Germline-derived CDR1 and CDR2 are SQVTM and ANQGSEA. CDR3 in DNA: TGCAGCGTTGATCGGTCGGGTGTTTTCAAGTACAATGAGCAGTTCTTC. Translating gives CSVDRSGVFKYNEQFF.

The CDR3 DNA follows: TGCGCCAGCAGCAGGACAGGGGGCGGTAGAAACTATGGCTACACCTTC. Its translation: CASSRTGGGRNYGYTF. V usage is TRBV5-1 and J usage is TRBJ1-2; 11 bases match TRBD1. From germline, CDR1 is SGHRS and CDR2 YFSETQ. This CDR3 has 16 residues. J lost 2 bases, V lost 4 bases, and 7 bases had no gene match.

This clone turned up a few times. The V call is TRBV18, the J call TRBJ1-5; tentatively, D is TRBD1 (5 bases). The germline gives CDR1 KGHSH, CDR2 LQKENI. CDR3 size: 18 residues. V lost 3 bases, J lost 0 bases, and 18 bases lay in between. The chain's CDR3 is CASSPFLTDFNSNQPQHF. For the CDR3, the DNA is TGTGCCAGCTCACCGTTTTTGACAGATTTTAATAGCAATCAGCCCCAGCATTTT.

For the CDR3, the DNA is TGTGCCAGCAGAGGTCGGACAGCCTATGGCTACACCTTC. Translated, it gives CASRGRTAYGYTF. This sequence joins TRBV5-4 and TRBJ1-2; tentatively, D is TRBD1 (6 bases). Per germline, CDR1 SGHNT and CDR2 YYREEE (reference sequence). The CDR3 is 13 residues long. V was cut by 5 bases and J by 4 bases, with 12 bases left in between.

This clone showed up just a few times. V and J are TRBV15 and TRBJ1-1; no definite D call. Germline loops: CDR1 LNHNV, CDR2 YYDKDF (reference sequence). The CDR3 loop spans 13 amino acids. With 1 base removed from V and 7 bases from J, the gap between germline ends came to 10 bases. The CDR3 coding sequence is TGTGCCACCAGCAGAGGCGTAGGGAGTGAAGCTTTCTTT. Amino acids: CATSRGVGSEAFF.

This clone was observed a handful of times. V and J are TRBV15 and TRBJ1-2; TRBD1 might be the D (5 bases). CDR1 is LNHNV, CDR2 YYDKDF, per germline (reference sequence). This CDR3 contains 16 residues. The V end lost 3 bases, the J end lost 0 bases, and 14 bases lay between the germline ends. DNA for the CDR3: TGTGCCACCAGCAGGGCCCTGGGGGGATCTAACTATGGCTACACCTTC. The encoded protein is CATSRALGGSNYGYTF.